The next 10 T cell receptor beta chains were all read from a single sample in a study of patients and donors after allogeneic stem cell transplantation. TCRdb re-derived calls from the RT-PCR reads in MiXCR, one entry per CDR3 protein. This table holds over 350,000 distinct CDR3 sequences, roughly 17% found once. The sample was blood, either unsorted or a sorted T cell fraction (not recorded which). The receptors originated from a human donor who was either an allogeneic HSCT recipient or a stem cell or donor lymphocyte infusion donor (not recorded which). It is not recorded whose cells these are; they may come from a transplant donor.

The J gene is TRBJ2-3, the V gene TRBV4-2, with 8 bases lining up with TRBD2. The germline V gene has CDR1 LGHNA and CDR2 YNFKEQ. This CDR3 has 17 residues. V dropped 4 bases and J dropped 4; count of bases not matched to a gene: 13. CDR3 region: CASSPDETSDRPDTQYF. The CDR3 bases are TGTGCCAGCAGCCCAGATGAGACTAGCGACCGGCCAGATACGCAGTATTTT.

The gene calls are TRBV12-3 or TRBV12-4 and TRBJ2-1; the D gene is possibly TRBD2 (8 bases). V was pared by 5 bases and J by 9 bases, with 23 bases between. The CDR3 is 16 residues long. The CDR3: CASSGGLGGSGSEQFF. DNA of the CDR3: TGTGCCAGCAGTGGGGGTCTAGGGGGCAGCGGGAGTGAGCAGTTCTTC.

CDR3 protein: CASSLVVGLAGGLDTQYF. CDR3 coding DNA: TGTGCCAGCAGCTTAGTAGTGGGACTAGCGGGGGGACTAGATACGCAGTATTTT. The J gene is TRBJ2-3, the V gene TRBV11-2; TRBD2 aligns across 15 bases. V lost 1 base to trimming and J lost 5 bases; unmatched junction nucleotides: 7. The length of the CDR3 is 18 residues. From germline, CDR1 is SGHAT and CDR2 FQNNGV.

The V and J genes are TRBV4-1 and TRBJ1-4, with 7 positions matching TRBD1. The CDR3 loop spans 15 amino acids. V was clipped by 5 bases and J by 2 bases; unmatched bases: 5. Germline V gene lookup returns CDR1 MGHRA and CDR2 YSYEKL. The CDR3 DNA sequence: TGCGCCAGCAGCGTACTCAGGGGGACTAATGAAAAACTGTTTTTT. Protein product: CASSVLRGTNEKLFF.

The chain uses TRBV20-1 and TRBJ2-7; D is uncertain. V was trimmed by 1 base and J by 2 bases, leaving 12 bases between them. The CDR3 length is 14 residues. The V gene's germline CDR1 is DFQATT and CDR2 SNEGSKA (reference sequence). The CDR3 sequence: CSARVTGRTYEQYF. In nucleotides, the CDR3 is TGCAGTGCTAGAGTAACGGGCAGAACCTACGAGCAGTACTTC.

This clonotype has a handful of counts. The genes are TRBV30 and TRBJ2-1; 13 bases match TRBD2. CDR1 is GTSNPN and CDR2 is SVGIG in the germline V gene (reference sequence). The CDR3 length is 14 residues. V gave up 5 bases and J gave up 10 bases; unmatched junction bases: 8. This chain's CDR3 is CAWETSGRSNEQFF. CDR3 DNA sequence: TGTGCCTGGGAGACTAGCGGGAGGTCCAACGAGCAGTTCTTC.

The CDR3 is CASSAIMGAGDFPFYEQYF. CDR3 nucleotides: TGTGCCAGCAGCGCCATAATGGGAGCGGGGGACTTCCCTTTCTACGAGCAGTACTTC. This chain connects TRBV11-2 to TRBJ2-7; 8 bases agree with TRBD2. J lost 3 bases, V lost 5 bases, and 21 bases had no gene match. This CDR3 contains 19 residues. Germline CDR1 and CDR2: SGHAT and FQNNGV.

This clonotype was counted only a few times. The chain employs TRBV5-6 and TRBJ2-3, with D hard to call. The V end lost 0 bases, the J end lost 0 bases, and 11 bases lay between the germline ends. Germline V CDR1 and CDR2: SGHDT, YYEEEE. The CDR3 runs to 16 residues. This chain's CDR3 is CASSLGARPSTDTQYF. The CDR3 DNA follows: TGTGCCAGCAGCTTGGGAGCGCGCCCTAGCACAGATACGCAGTATTTT.

This clonotype was observed a handful of times. The rearrangement links TRBV7-3 to TRBJ2-3; TRBD1 aligns across 7 bases. CDR1 and CDR2 from the germline V gene are SGHTA and FQGTGA. Trimming took 1 base from V and 4 from J; bases not matched to a gene: 5. The CDR3 totals 15 residues. CDR3 in DNA: TGTGCCAGCAGCTTAAGGGGGACAGTTGCAGATACGCAGTATTTT. This gives the protein CASSLRGTVADTQYF.

In this sample, this clonotype turned up a few times. The CDR3 protein is CASSRRQGENDGYTF. DNA of the CDR3: TGTGCCAGCAGCCGCCGACAGGGGGAAAACGATGGCTACACCTTC. The chain links TRBV7-9 to TRBJ1-2, with TRBD1 identical over 9 bases. The CDR3 has 15 amino acids. V dropped 5 bases and J dropped 6; count of bases not matched to a gene: 10. CDR1 and CDR2 from the germline V gene are SEHNR and FQNEAQ (reference sequence). Filled out from reference TRBV7-9 and TRBJ1-2, the complete variable domain reads DTGVSQNPRHKITKRGQNVTFRCDPISEHNRLYWYRQTLGQGPEFLTYFQNEAQLEKSRLLSDRFSAERPKGSFSTLEIQRTEQGDSAMYLCASSRRQGENDGYTFGSGTRLTVV.